The rows below give T cell receptor beta chains drawn from one sample of a study of T-cell reconstitution after alpha-beta-depleted transplantation in children. TCRdb processed the PCR reads anew with MiXCR; each CDR3 protein has one entry. Of about 500,000 distinct CDR3 sequences listed, around 10% are singletons. The material sequenced was PBMCs, mostly from graft donor cells, taken 180 days after TCRalphabeta/CD19-depleted stem cell transplant. These receptors came from a female patient younger than 10 who had a stem cell transplant for aplastic anemia, so the T cells may come from the graft donor. The conserved cysteine and the conserved F or W are not part of the CDR3 here. Some rows have no size entry. The others give once, few or many, or a class for an expanded clone.

>TRBV28|TRBJ1-6|many
ASSFSESPYNSPLH
>TRBV15|TRBJ2-5|.
ATSRGRLGTIGTQY
>TRBV29-1|TRBJ2-3|few
SVKPGQKGDTQY
>TRBV27|TRBJ2-7|few
ASSLDSSISYEQY
>TRBV19|TRBJ2-3|.
ASSIGTSDTQY
>TRBV5-6|TRBJ2-1|.
ASSLERDRGNPHSPPYNEQF
>TRBV29-1|TRBJ2-2|.
SVEGDRNTGELF
>TRBV12-3/TRBV12-4|TRBJ1-2|few
ASSQRTGRGYT
>TRBV10-3|TRBJ2-2|few
AIGRRLALTGELF
>TRBV20-1|TRBJ2-5|.
SASLTYQETQY
>TRBV9|TRBJ1-3|.
ASSVGRQTGNTIY
>TRBV7-2|TRBJ2-7|few
ASSFFPGHPALTLDPHYYEQY
>TRBV24-1|TRBJ1-3|many
ATSSTSGNTIY
>TRBV7-8|TRBJ1-6|few
ASSLNGRWSSYNSPLH
>TRBV20-1|TRBJ1-1|many
SARGGQGRSAF
>TRBV27|TRBJ2-1|.
ASRLAGASSYNEQF
>TRBV7-9|TRBJ1-2|.
ASSSLFVGDGYT
>TRBV5-1|TRBJ2-7|.
ASSLVAGVGDTEQY
>TRBV12-3/TRBV12-4|TRBJ2-5|.
ASSFLSGMEQETQY
>TRBV28|TRBJ2-5|many
ASSFRVKETQY
>TRBV10-3|TRBJ1-1|few
AISRSLGGSNTEAF
>TRBV10-3|TRBJ1-6|.
AISESSTSSYNSPLH
>TRBV15|TRBJ2-3|.
ATSGRVGDTQY
>TRBV12-3/TRBV12-4|TRBJ1-5|few
ASSLFGGIQPQH
>TRBV20-1|TRBJ2-3|few
SARMLGGAFSTDTQY
>TRBV6-1|TRBJ1-2|many
ASSRTGGYGYT
>TRBV10-3|TRBJ2-1|.
AIRPSADNEQF
>TRBV19|TRBJ2-1|few
ASSIGSYNEQF
>TRBV28|TRBJ1-1|many
ASSSGRTPLEAF
>TRBV5-1|TRBJ2-7|.
ASSSQPGSGEQY
>TRBV6-5|TRBJ2-3|.
ASSYSGREFSTDTQY